The sequence of this T cell receptor (beta chain) was determined in a study of shared clonotypes between healthy human individuals. Study conclusions and caveats: Clonotypes shared by all four donors outscored non-shared clonotypes in generation probability.

Using immunoSEQ multiplex PCR, the repertoire was profiled, and TCRdb retains in-frame clones only, with some absent. Of about 2 million clones detected, about 95% appear once; the ten largest clones hold approximately 1.2%. Comment on this clone: Its antigen remains unknown.

CD45RO-negative cells were positively selected for CCR7, leaving out terminally differentiated effector memory CD45RA+ cells. The receptor's source is a man aged 18 to 30 in good health. The specimen was naive CD8+ T cells sorted from blood.

CDR3 residues: CASSPGQGRREQYF. Written as DNA, the CDR3 is TGTGCCAGCAGCCCGGGACAGGGACGACGCGAGCAGTACTTC. The V and J genes are TRBV5-6 and TRBJ2-7; the match to TRBD1 covers 9 bases. CDR3 size: 14 residues. Per germline, CDR1 SGHDT and CDR2 YYEEEE. Trimming took 4 bases from V and 6 from J; bases not matched to a gene: 8.